This TCR beta chain was sequenced for a study of T cell responses to AZD1222 COVID-19 vaccine. A remark on this clone: Its antigen is not known.

Germline V gives CDR1 SGHAT, CDR2 FQNNGV. This CDR3 region has 16 residues. The trim removed 4 bases at V and 4 bases at J, leaving 12 bases unmatched. Profiling relied on immunoSEQ multiplex PCR, and the TCRdb table lists in-frame clones only, not all of them. This table holds around 110,000 clones, about nine tenths found once. Study findings and constraints: Increases in Spike-specific TCR breadth and depth were seen after two AZD1222 doses.

Sequenced here: peripheral blood, sampled on day 0 of AZD1222 vaccination. This clonotype was obtained from an adult in good health. The V call is TRBV11-2, the J call TRBJ2-5; TRBD2 matches at 7 bases. In DNA form, the CDR3 reads TGTGCCAGCAGCTCGGTGAAACTAGCGAGAGGAGAGACCCAGTACTTC. It encodes CASSSVKLARGETQYF. Drawing the rest from reference TRBV11-2 and TRBJ2-5, the complete variable domain is EAGVAQSPRYKIIEKRQSVAFWCNPISGHATLYWYQQILGQGPKLLIQFQNNGVVDDSQLPKDRFSAERLKGVDSTLKIQPAKLEDSAVYLCASSSVKLARGETQYFGPGTRLLVL.